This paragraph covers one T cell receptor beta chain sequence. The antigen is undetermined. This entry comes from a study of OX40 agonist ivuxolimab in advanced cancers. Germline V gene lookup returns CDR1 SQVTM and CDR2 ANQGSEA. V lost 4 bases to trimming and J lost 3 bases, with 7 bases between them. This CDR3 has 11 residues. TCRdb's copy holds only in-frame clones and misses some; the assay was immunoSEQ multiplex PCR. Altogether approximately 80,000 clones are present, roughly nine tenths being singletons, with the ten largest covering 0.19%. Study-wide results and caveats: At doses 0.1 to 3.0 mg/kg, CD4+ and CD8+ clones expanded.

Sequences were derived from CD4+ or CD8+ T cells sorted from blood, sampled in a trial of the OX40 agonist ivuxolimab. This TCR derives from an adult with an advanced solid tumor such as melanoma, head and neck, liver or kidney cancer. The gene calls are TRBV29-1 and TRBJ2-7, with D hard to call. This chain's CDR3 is CSVAGFYEQYF. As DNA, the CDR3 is TGCAGCGTTGCCGGCTTCTACGAGCAGTACTTC.